These T cell receptor beta chains were read from a single sample in a study of T cells after yellow fever vaccination. From the 5' RACE reads, TCRdb called clonotypes with MiXCR, one entry per CDR3 protein. The table lists approximately 330,000 distinct CDR3 sequences, under 15% of them singletons. The sequenced sample was CD4+ T cells sorted from PBMCs, obtained 15 days after the yellow fever booster vaccination. All receptors derive from a young man who received the YFV17D yellow fever vaccine. Each CDR3 is given with its conserved first and last residue. D genes are given only for firm matches. Clone size is stated in some rows and not others, as once, few, many or a class when expanded.

j_call,clone_size,d_call,v_call,cdr3_aa,cdr3_nt
TRBJ2-7,few,-,TRBV11-1,CASRRGGRGSLEQYF,TGTGCCAGCAGGAGGGGAGGCAGGGGGAGCCTCGAGCAGTACTTC
TRBJ2-1,many,TRBD1,TRBV20-1,CSARAGTGYAVEQFF,TGCAGTGCGCGCGCCGGGACAGGGTATGCCGTTGAGCAGTTCTTC
TRBJ1-1,-,-,TRBV18,CASSEVVNTEAFF,TGTGCCAGCTCAGAGGTGGTGAACACTGAAGCTTTCTTT
TRBJ1-1,few,-,TRBV19,CASSIDRVNTEAFF,TGTGCCAGTAGTATAGATCGAGTGAACACTGAAGCTTTCTTT
TRBJ2-7,-,-,TRBV11-2,CASSFSTPAYEQYF,TGTGCCAGCAGCTTTTCGACCCCCGCCTACGAGCAGTACTTC
TRBJ2-5,many,-,TRBV6-2/TRBV6-3,CASSPTWETQYF,TGTGCCAGCAGTCCTACCTGGGAGACCCAGTACTTC
TRBJ2-5,-,-,TRBV18,CASSRGAETQYF,TGTGCCAGCTCCCGGGGGGCGGAGACCCAGTACTTC
TRBJ1-2,few,-,TRBV20-1,CSAISWGYGYTF,TGCAGTGCTATATCCTGGGGCTATGGCTACACCTTC
TRBJ1-5,-,TRBD1,TRBV12-3/TRBV12-4,CASSPTGNYQPQHF,TGTGCCAGCAGTCCGACAGGGAACTATCAGCCCCAGCATTTT
TRBJ2-6,many,-,TRBV5-1,CASSFFSGANVLTF,TGCGCCAGCAGCTTCTTCTCTGGGGCCAACGTCCTGACTTTC
TRBJ1-1,-,-,TRBV5-1,CASSSPEGRGQNTEAFF,TGCGCCAGCAGCTCCCCGGAGGGCAGGGGTCAGAACACTGAAGCTTTCTTT
TRBJ1-6,few,TRBD1,TRBV12-3/TRBV12-4,CASSLRGGGRGSPLHF,TGTGCCAGCAGTTTGAGGGGAGGGGGCCGCGGTTCACCCCTCCACTTT
TRBJ1-6,few,TRBD1,TRBV7-9,CASSSIRDRGNSPLHF,TGTGCCAGCAGTTCCATTCGGGACAGGGGGAATTCACCCCTCCACTTT
TRBJ1-1,few,TRBD1,TRBV18,CASWGQGNTEAFF,TGTGCCAGCTGGGGACAGGGGAACACTGAAGCTTTCTTT
TRBJ2-2,few,TRBD1,TRBV24-1,CATSDLFRDRGILNTGELFF,TGTGCCACCAGTGATTTGTTCCGGGACAGGGGGATCCTGAACACCGGGGAGCTGTTTTTT
TRBJ1-5,-,-,TRBV11-2,CASSRGDANQPQHF,TGTGCCAGCAGCCGAGGGGACGCCAATCAGCCCCAGCATTTT
TRBJ2-5,few,-,TRBV20-1,CSASRLGLGETQYF,TGCAGTGCTAGCCGACTAGGGCTCGGAGAGACCCAGTACTTC
TRBJ2-5,-,-,TRBV20-1,CSARPGITQETQYF,TGCAGTGCTAGACCCGGGATAACTCAAGAGACCCAGTACTTC
TRBJ1-6,few,-,TRBV27,CASTPDYSYNSPLHF,TGTGCCAGCACCCCGGACTACTCCTATAATTCACCCCTCCACTTT
TRBJ2-2,-,-,TRBV14,CASSRLPGVGGELFF,TGTGCCAGCAGCCGCCTCCCCGGAGTGGGCGGGGAGCTGTTTTTT
TRBJ1-6,-,-,TRBV27,CASRLGVLYNSPLHF,TGTGCCAGCAGGTTAGGGGTCCTCTATAATTCACCCCTCCACTTT
TRBJ2-3,few,-,TRBV4-2,CASSQGSRDTQYF,TGTGCCAGCAGCCAAGGCTCGAGAGATACGCAGTATTTT
TRBJ1-2,-,-,TRBV3-1,CASNGGSYGYTF,TGTGCCAGCAACGGGGGGAGCTATGGCTACACCTTC
TRBJ2-3,-,-,TRBV5-1,CASSLDKSTDTQYF,TGCGCCAGCAGCCTAGACAAAAGCACAGATACGCAGTATTTT
TRBJ2-1,-,TRBD1,TRBV12-3/TRBV12-4,CASSPDRGFLYNEQFF,TGTGCCAGCAGCCCAGACAGGGGGTTTTTATACAATGAGCAGTTCTTC
TRBJ2-2,-,-,TRBV5-1,CASSFVPGPNTGELFF,TGCGCCAGCAGCTTTGTGCCAGGACCGAACACCGGGGAGCTGTTTTTT
TRBJ2-7,few,TRBD1,TRBV4-1,CASSLLDRSYEQYF,TGCGCCAGCAGCCTTTTGGACAGGAGCTACGAGCAGTACTTC
TRBJ2-5,many,-,TRBV18,CASSRDIQETQYF,TGTGCCAGCTCACGCGACATCCAAGAGACCCAGTACTTC
TRBJ1-3,once,-,TRBV4-2,CASSSEVQLSGNTIYF,TGTGCCAGCAGCTCAGAGGTCCAACTGAGTGGAAACACCATATATTTT
TRBJ1-2,few,TRBD1,TRBV6-5,CASRSGTGYGYTF,TGTGCCAGCAGATCCGGGACAGGCTATGGCTACACCTTC
TRBJ2-7,-,-,TRBV6-6,CASTPGWGTESYF,TGTGCCAGCACTCCCGGGTGGGGGACGGAGTCGTACTTC
TRBJ2-1,few,-,TRBV2,CARTGTNNEQFF,TGTGCCAGGACAGGGACTAACAATGAGCAGTTCTTC
TRBJ2-3,few,-,TRBV10-3,CAISESAGASTDTQYF,TGTGCCATCAGTGAATCGGCGGGGGCGAGCACAGATACGCAGTATTTT
TRBJ2-3,-,TRBD2,TRBV28,CASSPIPGTSGGAGDTQYF,TGTGCCAGCAGTCCAATTCCCGGGACTAGCGGGGGGGCTGGAGATACGCAGTATTTT
TRBJ1-1,few,-,TRBV20-1,CSATGGGTEAFF,TGCAGTGCTACGGGGGGGGGCACTGAAGCTTTCTTT
TRBJ2-5,few,TRBD1,TRBV6-6,CASSEQGTGIQETQYF,TGTGCCAGCAGTGAACAGGGGACAGGGATACAAGAGACCCAGTACTTC
TRBJ1-1,-,TRBD1,TRBV5-1,CASSLEGQGSEAFF,TGCGCCAGCAGCTTGGAGGGACAGGGGTCTGAAGCTTTCTTT
TRBJ2-2,-,-,TRBV29-1,CSVEVENTGELFF,TGCAGCGTTGAAGTGGAGAACACCGGGGAGCTGTTTTTT
TRBJ1-5,-,-,TRBV20-1,CSASRGGEPQHF,TGCAGTGCTAGTAGGGGGGGAGAGCCCCAGCATTTT
TRBJ2-1,few,-,TRBV4-2,CASSQGAGAQYNEQFF,TGTGCCAGCAGCCAGGGGGCAGGGGCGCAATACAATGAGCAGTTCTTC
TRBJ1-2,few,-,TRBV20-1,CSARVTGASNYGYTF,TGCAGTGCTAGAGTAACGGGGGCCTCTAACTATGGCTACACCTTC
TRBJ1-1,-,-,TRBV3-1,CASSQAGGTTNTEAFF,TGTGCCAGCAGCCAAGCTGGCGGCACAACGAACACTGAAGCTTTCTTT
TRBJ2-7,-,-,TRBV5-1,CASSRPEGYEQYF,TGCGCCAGCAGCCGACCCGAGGGCTACGAGCAGTACTTC
TRBJ1-2,few,-,TRBV6-5,CASSYMGGLYGYTF,TGTGCCAGCAGTTACATGGGAGGCCTCTATGGCTACACCTTC
TRBJ2-3,few,-,TRBV7-2,CASRTQRNTQYF,TGTGCCAGCAGGACACAGAGAAATACGCAGTATTTT
TRBJ1-2,-,TRBD1,TRBV6-6,CASSAGQGTYGYTF,TGTGCCAGCAGTGCGGGACAGGGGACATATGGCTACACCTTC
TRBJ1-5,-,-,TRBV5-4,CASSIESNQPQHF,TGTGCCAGCAGCATCGAAAGCAATCAGCCCCAGCATTTT
TRBJ1-3,few,-,TRBV18,CASSPSSLSSTGAGGNTIYF,TGTGCCAGCTCGCCATCTTCCCTTTCTTCGACGGGGGCCGGTGGAAACACCATATATTTT
TRBJ2-6,few,-,TRBV6-6,CASLERSGANVLTF,TGTGCCAGCCTCGAGCGCTCTGGGGCCAACGTCCTGACTTTC
TRBJ2-7,few,TRBD2,TRBV7-3,CAERRTSSSYEQYF,TGTGCCGAGAGACGGACTAGCAGTTCCTACGAGCAGTACTTC
TRBJ2-3,few,-,TRBV20-1,CSASLWGLSGASTDTQYF,TGCAGTGCTAGCTTGTGGGGACTCTCTGGGGCTAGCACAGATACGCAGTATTTT
TRBJ1-1,many,-,TRBV24-1,CATSKLTGTANTEAFF,TGTGCCACCAGTAAACTAACCGGGACGGCGAACACTGAAGCTTTCTTT
TRBJ1-2,few,-,TRBV9,CASSEDGRSYGYTF,TGTGCCAGCAGCGAGGACGGGAGGAGCTATGGCTACACCTTC
TRBJ2-1,many,TRBD1,TRBV6-5,CASNGQGGNEQFF,TGTGCCAGCAATGGACAGGGAGGCAATGAGCAGTTCTTC
TRBJ2-4,few,TRBD1,TRBV5-1,CASSHGYLLRQGAAKNIQYF,TGCGCCAGCAGCCACGGGTATCTCCTGCGACAGGGGGCAGCCAAAAACATTCAGTACTTC
TRBJ2-3,-,-,TRBV3-1,CACSRGPGVRTDTQYF,TGTGCCTGCAGCCGCGGCCCGGGGGTTAGGACAGATACGCAGTATTTT
TRBJ1-2,many,TRBD1,TRBV5-1,CASSLGDSRLIYGYTF,TGCGCCAGCAGCTTGGGGGACAGCCGACTTATTTATGGCTACACCTTC